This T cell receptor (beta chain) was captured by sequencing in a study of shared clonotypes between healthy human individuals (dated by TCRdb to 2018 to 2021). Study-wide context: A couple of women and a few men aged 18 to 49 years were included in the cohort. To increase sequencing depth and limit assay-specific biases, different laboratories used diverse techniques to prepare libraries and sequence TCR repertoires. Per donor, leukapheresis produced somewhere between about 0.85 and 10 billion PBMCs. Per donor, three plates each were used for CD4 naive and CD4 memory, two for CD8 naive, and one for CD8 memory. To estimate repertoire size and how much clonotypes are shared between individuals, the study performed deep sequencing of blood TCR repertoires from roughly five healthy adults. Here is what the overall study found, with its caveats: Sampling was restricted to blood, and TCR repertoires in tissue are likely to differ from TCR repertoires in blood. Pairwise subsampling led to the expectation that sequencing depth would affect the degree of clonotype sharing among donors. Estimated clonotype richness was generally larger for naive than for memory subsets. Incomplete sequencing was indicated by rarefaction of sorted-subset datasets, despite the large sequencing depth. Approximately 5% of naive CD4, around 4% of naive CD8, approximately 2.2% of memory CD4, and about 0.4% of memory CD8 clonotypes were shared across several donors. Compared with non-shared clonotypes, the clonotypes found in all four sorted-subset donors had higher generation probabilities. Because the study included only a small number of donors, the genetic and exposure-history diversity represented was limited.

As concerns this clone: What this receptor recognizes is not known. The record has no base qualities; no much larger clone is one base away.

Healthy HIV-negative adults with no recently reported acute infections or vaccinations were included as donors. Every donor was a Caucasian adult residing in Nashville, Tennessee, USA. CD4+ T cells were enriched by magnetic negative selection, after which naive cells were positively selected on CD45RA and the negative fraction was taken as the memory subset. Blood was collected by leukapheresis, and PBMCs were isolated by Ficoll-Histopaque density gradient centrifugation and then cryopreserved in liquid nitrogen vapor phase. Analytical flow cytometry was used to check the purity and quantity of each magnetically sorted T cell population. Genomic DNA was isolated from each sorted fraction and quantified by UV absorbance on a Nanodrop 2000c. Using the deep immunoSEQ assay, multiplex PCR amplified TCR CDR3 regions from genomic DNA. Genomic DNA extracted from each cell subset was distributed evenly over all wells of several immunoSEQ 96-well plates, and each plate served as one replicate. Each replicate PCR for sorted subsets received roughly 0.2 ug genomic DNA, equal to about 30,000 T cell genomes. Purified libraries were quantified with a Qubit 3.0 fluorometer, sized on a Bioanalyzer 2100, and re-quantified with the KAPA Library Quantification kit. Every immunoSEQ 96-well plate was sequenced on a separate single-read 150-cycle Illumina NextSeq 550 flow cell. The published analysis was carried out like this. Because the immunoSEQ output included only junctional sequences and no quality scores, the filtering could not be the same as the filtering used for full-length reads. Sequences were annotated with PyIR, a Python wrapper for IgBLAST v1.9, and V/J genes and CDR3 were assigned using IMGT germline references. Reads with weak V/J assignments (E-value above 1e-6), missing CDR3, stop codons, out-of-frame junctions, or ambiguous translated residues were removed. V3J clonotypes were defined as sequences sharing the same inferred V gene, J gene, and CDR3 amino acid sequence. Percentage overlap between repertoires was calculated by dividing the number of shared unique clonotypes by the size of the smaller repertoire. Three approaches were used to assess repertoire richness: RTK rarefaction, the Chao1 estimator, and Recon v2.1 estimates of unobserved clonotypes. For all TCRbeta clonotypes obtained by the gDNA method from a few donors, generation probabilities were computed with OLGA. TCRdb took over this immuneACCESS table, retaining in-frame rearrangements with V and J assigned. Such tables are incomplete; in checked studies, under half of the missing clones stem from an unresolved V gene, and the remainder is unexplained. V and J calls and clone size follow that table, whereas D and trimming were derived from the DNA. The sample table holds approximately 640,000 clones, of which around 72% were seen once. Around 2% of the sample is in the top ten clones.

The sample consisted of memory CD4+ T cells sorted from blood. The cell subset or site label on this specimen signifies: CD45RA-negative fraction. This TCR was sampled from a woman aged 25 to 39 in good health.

In nucleotide form, the sequence is TGTGCCAGCAGATCCGGACTGAATCAGCCCCAGCATTTT. It translates as CASRSGLNQPQHF. Recombination linked TRBV28 to TRBJ1-5; confidence is insufficient to name the D gene. Measured from the cysteine to the phenylalanine, the CDR3 is 13 residues long. The CDR3 DNA has 39 bases and is translated from base 1. V and J are truncated by 6 bases and 4 bases respectively, leaving an intervening sequence of 10 bases. The germline V gene provides CDR1 MDHEN and CDR2 SYDVKM.